This TCR beta chain was identified in a study of shared clonotypes between healthy human individuals. Overall study: Used for every donor were three CD4 naive, three CD4 memory, two CD8 naive and one CD8 memory plate.

The CDR3 contains 17 residues. The junction had 18 bases not matched to a gene; V was cut back by 6 bases and J by 4 bases. Per germline, CDR1 SGHRS and CDR2 YFSETQ. TCRdb keeps only in-frame clones here, not all; method: immunoSEQ multiplex PCR. The repertoire holds some 2,000,000 clones, with 85% to 95% as singletons. In the case of this clone: Its antigen remains unidentified.

The study, taken as a whole, reports: Generally, naive subsets (rather than memory subsets) showed larger estimated richness. Deeper or shallower sequencing was expected to change how clonotypes are shared among donors.

The sequenced material came from naive CD4+ T cells sorted from blood. Subset of the sample: CD45RA+ positively selected. The chain is built from TRBV5-1 and TRBJ2-5, with 7 bases matching TRBD2. The clonotype was recovered from a man aged 18 to 29 in good health. The CDR3 protein is CASTLSLAGVVGETQYF. CDR3 DNA: TGCGCCAGCACCCTATCTCTCGCGGGAGTAGTCGGAGAGACCCAGTACTTC.